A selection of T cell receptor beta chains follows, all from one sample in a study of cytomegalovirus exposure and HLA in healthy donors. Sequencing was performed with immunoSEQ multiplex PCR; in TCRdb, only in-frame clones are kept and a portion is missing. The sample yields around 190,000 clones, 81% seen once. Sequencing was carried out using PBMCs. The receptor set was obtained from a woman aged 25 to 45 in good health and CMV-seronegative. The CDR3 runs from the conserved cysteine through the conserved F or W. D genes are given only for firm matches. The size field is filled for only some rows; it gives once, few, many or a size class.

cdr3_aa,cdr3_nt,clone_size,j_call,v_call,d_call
CASSEEDRGQGNEQFF,TGTGCCAGCAGTGAAGAAGACAGGGGGCAGGGCAATGAGCAGTTCTTC,once,TRBJ2-1,TRBV2,TRBD1
CASSRTSGIGLETQYF,TGCGCCAGCAGCAGGACTAGCGGGATCGGTTTGGAGACCCAGTACTTC,.,TRBJ2-5,TRBV5-1,TRBD2
CASRSPSRGANVLTF,TGTGCCAGCAGGAGCCCCTCACGGGGGGCCAACGTCCTGACTTTC,.,TRBJ2-6,TRBV6-5,.
CASSPDRDRTYEQYF,TGTGCCAGCAGTCCTGACAGGGACCGAACCTACGAGCAGTACTTC,.,TRBJ2-7,TRBV6-6,TRBD1
CASSPRLAAGGDTQYF,TGTGCCAGTAGTCCCCGACTTGCCGCGGGAGGGGATACGCAGTATTTT,.,TRBJ2-3,TRBV19,TRBD2
CASRRGLAGNQETQYF,TGTGCCAGTAGAAGGGGACTAGCGGGAAACCAAGAGACCCAGTACTTC,.,TRBJ2-5,TRBV19,TRBD2
CSVKGQGIDTGELFF,TGCAGCGTTAAGGGACAGGGAATTGACACCGGGGAGCTGTTTTTT,.,TRBJ2-2,TRBV29-1,TRBD1
CASSDLFSGLNTGELFF,TGCGCCAGCAGTGACCTCTTCTCGGGTCTTAACACCGGGGAGCTGTTTTTT,.,TRBJ2-2,TRBV10-1,.
CASSSAVGAAYEQYF,TGCGCCAGCAGCTCCGCCGTGGGGGCGGCCTACGAGCAGTACTTC,.,TRBJ2-7,TRBV5-1,.
CASGPPTGGHGYTF,TGTGCCAGCGGCCCGCCCACAGGGGGCCATGGCTACACCTTC,.,TRBJ1-2,TRBV6-1,TRBD1
CASSLRGLGADTQYF,TGTGCCAGCAGTCTCAGGGGGCTCGGGGCAGATACGCAGTATTTT,.,TRBJ2-3,TRBV27,TRBD1
CASSSGTGGMTYEQYF,TGTGCCAGCAGCTCGGGGACAGGGGGAATGACCTACGAGCAGTACTTC,few,TRBJ2-7,TRBV7-6,TRBD1
CASSLGPWELFF,TGCGCCAGCAGCTTGGGTCCCTGGGAGCTGTTTTTT,.,TRBJ2-2,TRBV5-1,.
CASSLTGVNEQFF,TGTGCCAGCAGTCTTACAGGGGTCAATGAGCAGTTCTTC,.,TRBJ2-1,TRBV6-5,TRBD1
CASSDREGYGYTF,TGTGCCAGCAGCGACAGGGAAGGCTATGGCTACACCTTC,few,TRBJ1-2,TRBV7-3,TRBD1
CASSEGQGATYEQYF,TGTGCCAGCAGTGAGGGACAGGGGGCGACGTACGAGCAGTACTTC,few,TRBJ2-7,TRBV6-1,TRBD1